These T cell receptor beta chains were read from a single sample in a study of cytotoxic CD8 clonotypes in ibrutinib-treated CLL. TCRdb keeps only in-frame clones here, not all; method: immunoSEQ multiplex PCR. The sample consists of some 300,000 clones, around four fifths of them appearing once. Specimen: PBMCs, collected before ibrutinib treatment. The receptors were sampled from a human donor with chronic lymphocytic leukemia. Both conserved end residues are part of each CDR3. D genes are given only for firm matches. The listing skips clone size in some rows; elsewhere it reads once, few, many or a size class.

TRBD2	TRBV10-3	.	TRBJ2-3	CATGTSNYTQYF	TGTGCCACAGGGACTAGTAATTATACGCAGTATTTT
.	TRBV5-4	few	TRBJ1-2	CASSLGSEGYTF	TGTGCCAGCAGCTTGGGGTCGGAGGGCTACACCTTC
TRBD1	TRBV4-3	.	TRBJ1-2	CASSPRPGQENYGYTF	TGCGCCAGCAGCCCTCGTCCGGGACAGGAAAACTATGGCTACACCTTC
.	TRBV27	.	TRBJ1-2	CASSLRGGADGYTF	TGTGCCAGCAGTTTAAGAGGGGGGGCGGATGGCTACACCTTC
TRBD1	TRBV18	.	TRBJ2-7	CASSPNRGGSEQYF	TGTGCCAGCTCACCAAACAGGGGCGGCTCCGAGCAGTACTTC
.	TRBV28	.	TRBJ1-3	CASSLGRVSGNTIYF	TGTGCCAGCAGTTTAGGGAGGGTCTCTGGAAACACCATATATTTT
TRBD1	TRBV19	.	TRBJ1-2	CASSIASPDRIVSYGYTF	TGTGCCAGTAGTATAGCTTCTCCGGACAGGATTGTGAGCTATGGCTACACCTTC
.	TRBV4-2	.	TRBJ1-2	CASSQPRLGYTF	TGTGCCAGCAGCCAGCCCAGGCTTGGCTACACCTTC
.	TRBV5-1	.	TRBJ1-2	CASSLRGDVEGGYTF	TGCGCCAGCAGCTTGCGGGGGGACGTCGAAGGTGGCTACACCTTC
.	TRBV7-7	few	TRBJ2-2	CASSLDGNANTGELFF	TGTGCTAGCAGCTTAGATGGTAACGCGAACACCGGGGAGCTGTTTTTT
TRBD1	TRBV7-6	few	TRBJ2-5	CASSRGDRGRETQYF	TGTGCCAGCTCAAGGGGGGACAGGGGAAGAGAGACCCAGTACTTC
.	TRBV20-1	.	TRBJ2-1	CSAVRDLSQFF	TGCAGTGCTGTACGAGACCTATCACAGTTCTTC
.	TRBV30	.	TRBJ2-5	CALRGIQETQYF	TGTGCCTTAAGGGGGATACAAGAGACCCAGTACTTC
.	TRBV7-2	.	TRBJ2-5	CASSPHRARGEETQYF	TGTGCCAGCAGCCCGCACCGGGCGCGGGGTGAAGAGACCCAGTACTTC
TRBD2	TRBV7-2	.	TRBJ2-3	CASSFGLAGRVDTQYF	TGTGCCAGCAGCTTCGGACTAGCGGGACGTGTAGATACGCAGTATTTT
TRBD1	TRBV5-1	.	TRBJ1-2	CASSPDRGGGWGYTF	TGCGCCAGCAGCCCGGACAGGGGAGGAGGATGGGGCTACACCTTC
.	TRBV5-3	.	TRBJ2-7	CASSSGGQIYEQYF	TGTGCCAGCAGCTCGGGAGGACAGATCTACGAGCAGTACTTC
.	TRBV2	.	TRBJ1-1	CAIDARGRLNTEAFF	TGTGCCATCGACGCTAGGGGGAGACTGAACACTGAAGCTTTCTTT
TRBD1	TRBV19	.	TRBJ2-5	CASRLGQGDYETQYF	TGTGCCAGTAGACTGGGACAGGGGGATTACGAGACCCAGTACTTC
.	TRBV4-1	.	TRBJ1-5	CASSPRYLHKVSQPQHF	TGCGCCAGCAGCCCAAGATATTTGCACAAAGTTAGTCAGCCCCAGCATTTT
.	TRBV19	.	TRBJ2-7	CASSKRPPDSLSEQYF	TGTGCCAGTAGTAAGCGGCCGCCAGACAGCCTCTCCGAGCAGTACTTC
.	TRBV6-5	.	TRBJ2-5	CASSYSMGWQETQYF	TGTGCCAGCAGTTACTCGATGGGTTGGCAAGAGACCCAGTACTTC
.	TRBV19	few	TRBJ1-2	CASTDVLNYGYTF	TGTGCCAGTACCGACGTTCTTAACTATGGCTACACCTTC
.	TRBV6-5	.	TRBJ2-2	CASSLFGGTVGELFF	TGTGCCAGCAGCCTTTTTGGGGGAACGGTCGGGGAGCTGTTTTTT
TRBD1	TRBV5-5	.	TRBJ1-2	CASSLRQGRFGYTF	TGTGCCAGCAGCCTAAGACAGGGCCGTTTTGGCTACACCTTC
TRBD1	TRBV28	.	TRBJ1-5	CASRERQGGSNQPQHF	TGTGCCAGCAGGGAGCGACAGGGTGGGAGCAATCAGCCCCAGCATTTT
.	TRBV6-4	.	TRBJ1-1	CASSEYANTEAFF	TGTGCCAGCAGTGAGTACGCAAACACTGAAGCTTTCTTT
TRBD2	TRBV12-5	few	TRBJ2-3	CASGRTSGDTQYF	TGTGCTAGTGGTAGGACTAGCGGAGATACGCAGTATTTT
.	TRBV7-8	few	TRBJ1-4	CASSLESRGAAFF	TGTGCCAGCAGCTTAGAATCGCGAGGGGCGGCGTTTTTT
.	TRBV7-6	.	TRBJ2-2	CASHRIAGPTGELFF	TGTGCCAGTCATCGTATAGCCGGTCCGACCGGGGAGCTGTTTTTT
TRBD1	TRBV5-1	.	TRBJ1-2	CASSLAGTGRNGYTF	TGCGCCAGCAGCTTGGCCGGGACAGGGAGGAATGGCTACACCTTC
.	TRBV28	.	TRBJ2-7	CASSFRLGGPYEQYF	TGTGCCAGCAGTTTCCGTTTAGGGGGTCCCTACGAGCAGTACTTC
.	TRBV7-2	.	TRBJ1-2	CASSQAAKGGYTF	TGTGCCAGCAGCCAAGCCGCAAAGGGTGGCTACACCTTC
.	TRBV6-5	.	TRBJ1-1	CASSFGGTEAFF	TGTGCCAGCAGTTTTGGGGGTACTGAAGCTTTCTTT
.	TRBV19	.	TRBJ1-5	CASSMGIYQPQHF	TGTGCCAGTAGTATGGGAATTTATCAGCCCCAGCATTTT